This T cell receptor (beta chain) originates from a study of blood T cell repertoires in COVID-19. On the study more broadly: COVID-19 samples collected from the United States, Italy and Spain covered acute and convalescent phases. The analysed material was cDNA or gDNA that came from T cells, B-cell-depleted T cells, or PBMCs.

Assay: immunoSEQ multiplex PCR; the TCRdb copy retains only in-frame clones and omits some. The table records about 190,000 clones, around 80% of them present only once. The germline gives CDR1 MDHEN, CDR2 SYDVKM. This CDR3 spans 13 amino acids. The V and J ends lost 10 bases and 7 bases, in that order; junction bases with no gene match: 11. Source material: peripheral blood. This chain connects TRBV28 to TRBJ1-1, with 8 bases fitting TRBD1. This TCR was sampled from a woman of 80 years or more with active or convalescent COVID-19. The CDR3 coding sequence is TGTGCCACCGAAGCGGGACAGGAGAATGAAGCTTTCTTT. Amino acids: CATEAGQENEAFF.